This TCR beta chain was sequenced during a study of blood T cell repertoires in COVID-19. Germline V lookup: CDR1 SGDLS, CDR2 YYNGEE. There are 14 residues in the CDR3. V lost 4 bases and J 6 bases, leaving 13 bases between the germline ends. Under the authors' procedure: Reference gene primer amplification gave estimated nucleated cell counts. Clones were sequenced by immunoSEQ multiplex PCR, and TCRdb holds only the in-frame ones, with some missing. D and trimming come from the DNA, and the V and J calls and clone size come from that table. The sample lists roughly 17,000 clones, about 92% seen once, with roughly 6% in the top ten.

Sequencing was carried out using peripheral blood. The V gene is TRBV9, the J gene TRBJ2-2, with unresolved D. This receptor was identified in a human donor in a cohort sampled during active COVID-19. DNA of the CDR3: TGTGCCAGCAGCAAGTACTCAGGCCCCGGGGAGCTGTTTTTT. Amino acids: CASSKYSGPGELFF.